Here is one TCR beta chain with its context. These data come from a study of shared clonotypes between healthy human individuals. TCRdb keeps only in-frame clones here, not all; method: immunoSEQ multiplex PCR. The sample includes about 600,000 clones, 95% to 96% of them seen just once. The CDR3 runs to 15 residues. CDR1 SEHNR and CDR2 FQNEAQ come from the germline V gene (reference sequence). The V and J ends lost 1 base and 5 bases respectively, with 13 bases between them. Terminally differentiated effector memory CD45RA+ cells were excluded by CCR7 positive selection of CD45RO-negative cells. The sequencing input was naive CD8+ T cells sorted from blood. This rearrangement joins TRBV7-9 to TRBJ2-3; D gene uncertain. The clonotype was recovered from a woman in her 30s in good health. The CDR3 coding sequence is TGTGCCAGCAGCTTAGAGGGCGAGTTTGTAGATACGCAGTATTTT. Its protein is CASSLEGEFVDTQYF.